The 9 T cell receptor beta chains reported below all come from one sample, sequenced in a study of OX40 agonist ivuxolimab in advanced cancers. Some clones are missing from TCRdb's copy, which holds only in-frame ones; the method was immunoSEQ multiplex PCR. The table has over 50,000 clones, 70% to 90% seen once. The sequencing used CD4+ or CD8+ T cells sorted from blood, collected in a trial of the OX40 agonist ivuxolimab. Receptors were obtained from an adult with an advanced solid tumor such as melanoma, head and neck, liver or kidney cancer.

V gene TRBV6-5 combines with J gene TRBJ1-5; D not resolved. The CDR3 is 14 residues long. In germline, CDR1 is MNHEY, CDR2 SVGAGI. Trimming pared 5 bases from V and 0 bases from J, leaving 8 bases between. The CDR3 spells CASSPGNSNQPQHF. The DNA of the CDR3 is TGTGCCAGCAGTCCCGGGAATAGCAATCAGCCCCAGCATTTT.

The J gene is TRBJ2-7, the V gene TRBV5-1, with 9 bases aligning to TRBD1. With V trimmed by 4 bases and J by 3 bases, 8 bases remained unmatched. This CDR3 contains 15 residues. CDR1 is SGHRS and CDR2 is YFSETQ in the germline V gene. The DNA of the CDR3 is TGCGCCAGCAGCCCTGAAACAGGGGGCGGCTACGAGCAGTACTTC. This sequence encodes CASSPETGGGYEQYF.

The V call is TRBV4-1, the J call TRBJ2-7; D not resolved. V lost 1 base and J 3 bases, leaving 13 bases between the germline ends. The CDR3 totals 15 residues. Germline CDR1 is MGHRA and CDR2 is YSYEKL. The CDR3 reads CASSQGGGVYYEQYF. CDR3 nucleotide sequence: TGCGCCAGCAGCCAAGGAGGTGGGGTTTACTACGAGCAGTACTTC.

This clone occurred a few times. The chain joins TRBV5-6 to TRBJ1-3, with a possible D match to TRBD1 (6 bases). V dropped 4 bases and J dropped 1 base, with 9 bases sitting between them. Germline CDR1 reads SGHDT; CDR2 reads YYEEEE. CDR3 length: 14 amino acids. CDR3 region: CASSTGRSGNTIYF. In nucleotides, the CDR3 is TGTGCCAGCAGCACAGGGAGGTCTGGAAACACCATATATTTT.

The DNA of the CDR3 is TGCGCCAGCAGCACATTCACCAGGGAAGGAGTCTACGAGCAGTACTTC. Translated: CASSTFTREGVYEQYF. The gene calls are TRBV10-1 and TRBJ2-7, with D possibly matching TRBD1 (5 bases). This CDR3 spans 16 amino acids. Germline loops: CDR1 WNHNN, CDR2 SYGVQD (reference sequence). V lost 6 bases to trimming and J lost 3 bases, with 21 bases between them.

The chain carries TRBV5-4 and TRBJ1-4, with a tentative D call TRBD1 (5 bases). V was cut by 4 bases and J by 4 bases, with 14 bases left in between. Per the germline V gene, CDR1 is SGHNT and CDR2 is YYREEE (reference sequence). This CDR3 region has 15 residues. The CDR3 here is CASSSPGGGNEKLFF. DNA of the CDR3: TGTGCCAGCAGCAGCCCGGGGGGGGGTAATGAAAAACTGTTTTTT.

The CDR3 loop reads CASSRSGTGSPGANVLTF. The CDR3 nucleotides read TGTGCCAGCAGTCGATCCGGGACAGGGAGCCCTGGGGCCAACGTCCTGACTTTC. The genes are TRBV5-5 and TRBJ2-6, with 9 bases matching TRBD1. Germline V gene sequence: CDR1 SGHKS, CDR2 YYEKEE (reference sequence). The CDR3 loop spans 18 amino acids. Unmatched junction bases numbered 11, after V lost 5 bases and J lost 2 bases. Together with reference TRBV5-5 and TRBJ2-6, the CDR3 gives the full variable domain: DAGVTQSPTHLIKTRGQQVTLRCSPISGHKSVSWYQQVLGQGPQFIFQYYEKEERGRGNFPDRFSARQFPNYSSELNVNALLLGDSALYLCASSRSGTGSPGANVLTFGAGSRLTVL.

The rearrangement uses TRBV5-6 and TRBJ1-1; D unresolved. Germline CDR1 is SGHDT and CDR2 is YYEEEE. The CDR3 is 15 amino acids. V shed 0 bases and J shed 3 bases, with 12 bases lying between them. In DNA form, the CDR3 reads TGTGCCAGCAGCTTGGGGGGTCTAAGGGACACTGAAGCTTTCTTT. It specifies CASSLGGLRDTEAFF.

The chain carries TRBV28 and TRBJ1-2; D may be TRBD1 (5 bases). Deletions cut 2 bases from V and 4 bases from J, with 8 bases between. Germline CDR1 reads MDHEN; CDR2 reads SYDVKM. The CDR3 spans 13 residues. CDR3 nucleotides: TGTGCCAGCAGTTTACAGGGTGCCTATGGCTACACCTTC. Protein product: CASSLQGAYGYTF.